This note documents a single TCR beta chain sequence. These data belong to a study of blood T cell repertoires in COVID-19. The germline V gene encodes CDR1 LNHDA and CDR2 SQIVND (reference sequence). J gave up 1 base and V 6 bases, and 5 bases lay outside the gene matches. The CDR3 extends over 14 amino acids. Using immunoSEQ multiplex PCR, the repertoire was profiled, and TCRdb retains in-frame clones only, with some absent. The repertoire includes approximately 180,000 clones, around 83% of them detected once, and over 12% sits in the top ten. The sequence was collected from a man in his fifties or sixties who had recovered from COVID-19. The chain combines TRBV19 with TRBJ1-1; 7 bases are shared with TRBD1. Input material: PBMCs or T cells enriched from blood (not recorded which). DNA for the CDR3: TGTGCCAGTAGGCAGGGACAGAGGAACACTGAAGCTTTCTTT. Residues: CASRQGQRNTEAFF. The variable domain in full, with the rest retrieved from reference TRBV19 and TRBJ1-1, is DGGITQSPKYLFRKEGQNVTLSCEQNLNHDAMYWYRQDPGQGLRLIYYSQIVNDFQKGDIAEGYSVSREKKESFPLTVTSAQKNPTAFYLCASRQGQRNTEAFFGQGTRLTVV.